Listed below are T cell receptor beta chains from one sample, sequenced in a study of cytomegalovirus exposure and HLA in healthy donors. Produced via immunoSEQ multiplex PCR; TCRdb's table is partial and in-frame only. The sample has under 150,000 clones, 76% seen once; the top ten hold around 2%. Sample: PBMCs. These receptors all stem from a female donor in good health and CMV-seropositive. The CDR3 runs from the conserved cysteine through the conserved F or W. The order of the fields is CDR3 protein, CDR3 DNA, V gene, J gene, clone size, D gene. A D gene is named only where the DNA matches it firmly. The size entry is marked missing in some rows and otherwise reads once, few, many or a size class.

CDR3aa: CASSERTSGSYNEQFF
CDR3nt: TGTGCCAGCAGTGAGAGGACTAGCGGGAGCTACAATGAGCAGTTCTTC
v_gene: TRBV25-1
j_gene: TRBJ2-1
abundance: -
d_gene: TRBD2

CDR3aa: CASSPGGYTGELFF
CDR3nt: TGTGCCAGCTCACCGGGAGGGTACACCGGGGAGCTGTTTTTT
v_gene: TRBV18
j_gene: TRBJ2-2
abundance: once
d_gene: TRBD2

CDR3aa: CASSLSSLSSNEQFF
CDR3nt: TGCGCCAGCAGCTTGTCTAGTCTGAGTAGCAATGAGCAGTTCTTC
v_gene: TRBV5-1
j_gene: TRBJ2-1
abundance: -
d_gene: -

CDR3aa: CASSQDWVRGNEQFF
CDR3nt: TGTGCCAGCAGCCAAGATTGGGTCAGGGGCAATGAGCAGTTCTTC
v_gene: TRBV4-2
j_gene: TRBJ2-1
abundance: -
d_gene: -

CDR3aa: CASSLTGQGDHEQYF
CDR3nt: TGTGCCAGCAGCTTGACTGGACAGGGGGACCACGAGCAGTACTTC
v_gene: TRBV7-9
j_gene: TRBJ2-7
abundance: -
d_gene: TRBD1

CDR3aa: CASSLGQGAYNEQFF
CDR3nt: TGTGCCAGCAGCTTAGGGCAGGGGGCCTACAATGAGCAGTTCTTC
v_gene: TRBV7-3
j_gene: TRBJ2-1
abundance: few
d_gene: TRBD1

CDR3aa: CASSVVEGWTDTQYF
CDR3nt: TGTGCCAGCAGCGTAGTTGAGGGTTGGACAGATACGCAGTATTTT
v_gene: TRBV9
j_gene: TRBJ2-3
abundance: -
d_gene: -

CDR3aa: CASSGSFYNEQFF
CDR3nt: TGTGCCAGCAGCGGGAGTTTCTACAATGAGCAGTTCTTC
v_gene: TRBV9
j_gene: TRBJ2-1
abundance: -
d_gene: -

CDR3aa: CASSLGTGQHTEAFF
CDR3nt: TGCGCCAGCAGCTTGGGGACAGGGCAACACACTGAAGCTTTCTTT
v_gene: TRBV5-1
j_gene: TRBJ1-1
abundance: -
d_gene: TRBD1

CDR3aa: CASSYSGTSTNNEQFF
CDR3nt: TGTGCCAGCAGTTATTCCGGGACTAGCACCAACAATGAGCAGTTCTTC
v_gene: TRBV6-5
j_gene: TRBJ2-1
abundance: few
d_gene: TRBD2

CDR3aa: CASRGSDTQYF
CDR3nt: TGTGCCAGCAGGGGCTCAGATACGCAGTATTTT
v_gene: TRBV2
j_gene: TRBJ2-3
abundance: -
d_gene: -

CDR3aa: CASSQQENNEQFF
CDR3nt: TGTGCCAGCAGTCAACAGGAGAACAATGAGCAGTTCTTC
v_gene: TRBV2
j_gene: TRBJ2-1
abundance: -
d_gene: -

CDR3aa: CASGRDSLPTQYF
CDR3nt: TGTGCTAGTGGCCGAGACAGCCTTCCGACCCAGTACTTC
v_gene: TRBV12-5
j_gene: TRBJ2-5
abundance: -
d_gene: -

CDR3aa: CASSSDRYLTEAFF
CDR3nt: TGTGCCAGCAGCTCCGACAGGTATCTCACTGAAGCTTTCTTT
v_gene: TRBV11-1
j_gene: TRBJ1-1
abundance: -
d_gene: -

CDR3aa: CASSDRGLYNQPQHF
CDR3nt: TGTGCCAGCAGTGACAGGGGGCTCTACAATCAGCCCCAGCATTTT
v_gene: TRBV6-1
j_gene: TRBJ1-5
abundance: -
d_gene: TRBD1

CDR3aa: CASSRDRNNQPQHF
CDR3nt: TGTGCCAGCAGCCGGGACAGGAACAATCAGCCCCAGCATTTT
v_gene: TRBV7-8
j_gene: TRBJ1-5
abundance: -
d_gene: TRBD1

CDR3aa: CASSRANSYEQYF
CDR3nt: TGTGCCAGTAGTAGGGCAAACTCCTACGAGCAGTACTTC
v_gene: TRBV19
j_gene: TRBJ2-7
abundance: -
d_gene: -

CDR3aa: CASSLLSGPYNEQFF
CDR3nt: TGTGCCAGCAGTTTATTGAGCGGTCCCTACAATGAGCAGTTCTTC
v_gene: TRBV28
j_gene: TRBJ2-1
abundance: -
d_gene: -

CDR3aa: CASRRGSGNTIYF
CDR3nt: TGTGCCAGCAGAAGGGGGTCCGGAAACACCATATATTTT
v_gene: TRBV6-5
j_gene: TRBJ1-3
abundance: -
d_gene: -

CDR3aa: CASSPGRWTGSQPQHF
CDR3nt: TGTGCCAGCAGCCCAGGGCGTTGGACAGGGAGTCAGCCCCAGCATTTT
v_gene: TRBV7-8
j_gene: TRBJ1-5
abundance: -
d_gene: TRBD1

CDR3aa: CASSFRGGRDTQYF
CDR3nt: TGTGCCAGCAGCTTCCGGGGGGGGCGGGATACGCAGTATTTT
v_gene: TRBV5-4
j_gene: TRBJ2-3
abundance: few
d_gene: TRBD2

CDR3aa: CASFGQAGNEQFF
CDR3nt: TGTGCCAGTTTTGGACAGGCGGGCAATGAGCAGTTCTTC
v_gene: TRBV2
j_gene: TRBJ2-1
abundance: few
d_gene: TRBD1

CDR3aa: CASSLAPMTGRSYNEQFF
CDR3nt: TGCGCCAGCAGCTTGGCACCAATGACAGGGAGGTCCTACAATGAGCAGTTCTTC
v_gene: TRBV5-1
j_gene: TRBJ2-1
abundance: -
d_gene: -

CDR3aa: CASSVGQGSEQYF
CDR3nt: TGTGCCAGCAGCGTGGGACAGGGAAGCGAGCAGTACTTC
v_gene: TRBV7-6
j_gene: TRBJ2-7
abundance: once
d_gene: TRBD1

CDR3aa: CASSSIRGGTYEQYF
CDR3nt: TGTGCCAGCAGCTCAATAAGAGGGGGAACCTACGAGCAGTACTTC
v_gene: TRBV5-6
j_gene: TRBJ2-7
abundance: -
d_gene: -

CDR3aa: CASSEAFLQNYGYTF
CDR3nt: TGTGCCAGCAGTGAAGCGTTTCTACAGAACTATGGCTACACCTTC
v_gene: TRBV6-1
j_gene: TRBJ1-2
abundance: -
d_gene: -

CDR3aa: CASSRGLAGGPEYEQYF
CDR3nt: TGTGCCAGCAGCCGGGGACTAGCGGGAGGGCCAGAATACGAGCAGTACTTC
v_gene: TRBV5-4
j_gene: TRBJ2-7
abundance: -
d_gene: TRBD2

CDR3aa: CASSLEWAKGANTEAFF
CDR3nt: TGTGCCAGCAGCTTGGAATGGGCCAAGGGGGCGAACACTGAAGCTTTCTTT
v_gene: TRBV5-4
j_gene: TRBJ1-1
abundance: -
d_gene: TRBD1

CDR3aa: CASSKPGLAGGDTQYF
CDR3nt: TGTGCCAGCTCAAAACCGGGACTAGCGGGAGGAGATACGCAGTATTTT
v_gene: TRBV18
j_gene: TRBJ2-3
abundance: few
d_gene: TRBD2

CDR3aa: CASSQFGGSGETQYF
CDR3nt: TGTGCCAGCAGTCAATTCGGCGGGAGTGGGGAGACCCAGTACTTC
v_gene: TRBV9
j_gene: TRBJ2-5
abundance: -
d_gene: TRBD2

CDR3aa: CASSYSSGNTIYF
CDR3nt: TGTGCCAGCAGTTACTCCTCGGGTAACACCATATATTTT
v_gene: TRBV6-5
j_gene: TRBJ1-3
abundance: once
d_gene: -

CDR3aa: CAWRAGGIYEQYF
CDR3nt: TGTGCCTGGCGAGCGGGAGGAATTTACGAGCAGTACTTC
v_gene: TRBV30
j_gene: TRBJ2-7
abundance: -
d_gene: TRBD2

CDR3aa: CASSLVIMNTEAFF
CDR3nt: TGTGCCAGCAGTTTAGTTATTATGAACACTGAAGCTTTCTTT
v_gene: TRBV28
j_gene: TRBJ1-1
abundance: -
d_gene: -

CDR3aa: CASSQGAQAGSEQYF
CDR3nt: TGTGCCAGCAGCCAAGGGGCCCAAGCGGGAAGCGAGCAGTACTTC
v_gene: TRBV11-3
j_gene: TRBJ2-7
abundance: -
d_gene: TRBD2

CDR3aa: CASSLVAVDSYEQYF
CDR3nt: TGCGCCAGCAGCTTGGTCGCGGTCGACTCCTACGAGCAGTACTTC
v_gene: TRBV5-1
j_gene: TRBJ2-7
abundance: -
d_gene: -

CDR3aa: CASSPPGTEAFF
CDR3nt: TGTGCCAGCAGCCCGCCGGGCACTGAAGCTTTCTTT
v_gene: TRBV7-9
j_gene: TRBJ1-1
abundance: -
d_gene: -

CDR3aa: CASSDSATTGQFF
CDR3nt: TGTGCCAGCAGTGACTCGGCGACTACCGGGCAGTTCTTC
v_gene: TRBV6-4
j_gene: TRBJ2-1
abundance: -
d_gene: -

CDR3aa: CASSEAAQGFKGYTF
CDR3nt: TGTGCCAGCAGTGAAGCGGCACAGGGGTTTAAAGGCTACACCTTC
v_gene: TRBV6-1
j_gene: TRBJ1-2
abundance: -
d_gene: TRBD1

CDR3aa: CASSPYSGDGYGYTF
CDR3nt: TGTGCCAGCTCACCGTATTCGGGGGATGGCTATGGCTACACCTTC
v_gene: TRBV18
j_gene: TRBJ1-2
abundance: few
d_gene: -

CDR3aa: CASWRRTF
CDR3nt: TGTGCCAGCTGGAGGCGCACCTTC
v_gene: TRBV7-8
j_gene: TRBJ1-2
abundance: -
d_gene: -

CDR3aa: CASSKERGLAIGELFF
CDR3nt: TGTGCCAGCAGCAAAGAGAGGGGACTAGCTATCGGGGAGCTGTTTTTT
v_gene: TRBV21-1
j_gene: TRBJ2-2
abundance: -
d_gene: -

CDR3aa: CASGLSREQYF
CDR3nt: TGTGCCAGCGGCCTCTCGCGGGAGCAGTACTTC
v_gene: TRBV6-1
j_gene: TRBJ2-7
abundance: -
d_gene: -

CDR3aa: CASSGSRNQPQHF
CDR3nt: TGTGCCAGCAGTGGTTCCAGGAATCAGCCCCAGCATTTT
v_gene: TRBV2
j_gene: TRBJ1-5
abundance: -
d_gene: -

CDR3aa: CASSAGGTGANVLTF
CDR3nt: TGTGCCAGCAGTGCGGGGGGTACTGGGGCCAACGTCCTGACTTTC
v_gene: TRBV28
j_gene: TRBJ2-6
abundance: -
d_gene: TRBD2

CDR3aa: CASSARQPGVSGNTIYF
CDR3nt: TGCGCCAGCAGCGCCCGACAGCCTGGCGTCTCTGGAAACACCATATATTTT
v_gene: TRBV5-1
j_gene: TRBJ1-3
abundance: -
d_gene: -

CDR3aa: CASSGWRAEAFF
CDR3nt: TGCGCCAGCAGTGGATGGAGGGCTGAAGCTTTCTTT
v_gene: TRBV10-2
j_gene: TRBJ1-1
abundance: -
d_gene: -

CDR3aa: CASSQVLGLPTGSGGELFF
CDR3nt: TGCGCCAGCAGCCAAGTCTTGGGGCTACCGACAGGGTCCGGAGGGGAGCTGTTTTTT
v_gene: TRBV4-1
j_gene: TRBJ2-2
abundance: -
d_gene: TRBD1

CDR3aa: CASSPLEYSTDTQYF
CDR3nt: TGTGCCAGCAGCCCACTAGAGTACAGCACAGATACGCAGTATTTT
v_gene: TRBV6-6
j_gene: TRBJ2-3
abundance: few
d_gene: -

CDR3aa: CASSQDDNQPQHF
CDR3nt: TGTGCCAGCAGTCAGGATGACAATCAGCCCCAGCATTTT
v_gene: TRBV6-1
j_gene: TRBJ1-5
abundance: once
d_gene: -

CDR3aa: CASSQRDTTDEQYF
CDR3nt: TGCGCCAGCAGCCAGAGGGACACGACCGACGAGCAGTACTTC
v_gene: TRBV4-1
j_gene: TRBJ2-7
abundance: -
d_gene: -

CDR3aa: CACPHEGASYNEQFF
CDR3nt: TGTGCCTGTCCTCATGAGGGAGCCTCCTACAATGAGCAGTTCTTC
v_gene: TRBV30
j_gene: TRBJ2-1
abundance: -
d_gene: -

CDR3aa: CASSLTQDSAPLHF
CDR3nt: TGTGCCAGCAGCTTAACCCAGGACAGCGCACCCCTCCACTTT
v_gene: TRBV5-6
j_gene: TRBJ1-6
abundance: -
d_gene: -

CDR3aa: CASSLEGGNTGELFF
CDR3nt: TGTGCCAGCAGCTTGGAAGGGGGCAACACCGGGGAGCTGTTTTTT
v_gene: TRBV5-6
j_gene: TRBJ2-2
abundance: -
d_gene: TRBD1

CDR3aa: CASSQASSGGLAYEQYF
CDR3nt: TGTGCCAGCAGCCAAGCTTCTAGCGGGGGCCTTGCCTACGAGCAGTACTTC
v_gene: TRBV11-2
j_gene: TRBJ2-7
abundance: -
d_gene: TRBD2

CDR3aa: CASSLAAPSSYNSPLHF
CDR3nt: TGTGCCAGCAGCTTGGCCGCACCGAGCTCCTATAATTCACCCCTCCACTTT
v_gene: TRBV5-5
j_gene: TRBJ1-6
abundance: -
d_gene: -